These 24 T cell receptor beta chains share one sample of origin, sequenced in a study of blood T cells in healthy people across ages. A second PCR, run for about 7 to 11 cycles, used a sample-barcoded 5' primer plus a J-beta primer mix. TCRdb analysed the 5' RACE reads with MiXCR anew, one entry per CDR3 protein. The table includes about 1.1 million distinct CDR3 sequences, roughly two fifths detected once. The sample comprised blood. The receptors shown here come from a man younger than 35 in good health.

This clonotype was counted between two and nine times. The chain couples TRBV7-6 to TRBJ1-5; D is unresolved. The germline V gene encodes CDR1 SGHVS and CDR2 FNYEAQ. This CDR3 is 15 amino acids long. Trimming cost V 5 bases and J 2 bases, with 13 bases left between them. CDR3 protein: CASSPGEGGNQPQHF. The CDR3 DNA reads TGTGCCAGCAGCCCAGGAGAGGGTGGCAATCAGCCCCAGCATTTT.

The chain links TRBV12-3 or TRBV12-4 to TRBJ1-1; D might be TRBD1 (5 bases). This CDR3 spans 15 amino acids. Trimming cost V 6 bases and J 1 base, with 15 bases left between them. As DNA, the CDR3 is TGTGCCAGCAGCTACCCGGGACTCTCGAACACTGAAGCTTTCTTT. It specifies CASSYPGLSNTEAFF.

This clonotype was observed at least ten times. The gene calls are TRBV10-3 and TRBJ2-1; TRBD2 agrees at 8 bases. This CDR3 contains 12 residues. V gave up 3 bases and J gave up 9 bases; unmatched junction bases: 1. Germline CDR1 is ENHRY and CDR2 is SYGVKD. CDR3 nucleotide sequence: TGTGCCATCAGTGAAACTAGCGGTGAGCAGTTCTTC. Translating it yields CAISETSGEQFF.

This clonotype was counted at least ten times. V usage is TRBV4-2 and J usage is TRBJ1-2; 7 bases are a match to TRBD1. The CDR3 runs 15 residues. J was trimmed by 4 bases and V by 2 bases; bases with no gene match: 7. Per the germline V gene, CDR1 is LGHNA and CDR2 is YNFKEQ. CDR3 amino acids: CASSQRDSLTYGYTF. CDR3 DNA sequence: TGTGCCAGCAGCCAACGGGACAGCTTGACCTATGGCTACACCTTC.

This rearrangement joins TRBV5-1 to TRBJ2-1, with D tentatively TRBD1 or TRBD2 (5 bases each). CDR1 and CDR2 from the germline V gene are SGHRS and YFSETQ. The CDR3 length is 16 residues. V dropped 1 base and J dropped 8 bases, with 19 bases sitting between them. The CDR3: CASSLLRDPLTDEQFF. The CDR3, as DNA: TGCGCCAGCAGCTTGTTACGGGACCCCCTTACGGATGAGCAGTTCTTC.

In its sample, this clonotype was seen many times. The chain links TRBV10-3 to TRBJ2-1; a possible D gene is TRBD1 (5 bases). V gave up 6 bases and J gave up 6 bases, with 18 bases separating them. The length of the CDR3 is 15 residues. Germline loops: CDR1 ENHRY, CDR2 SYGVKD. For the CDR3, the DNA is TGTGCCATCAGACTACCGGGTACAGGCACCAATGAGCAGTTCTTC. This encodes CAIRLPGTGTNEQFF.

The chain recombines TRBV20-1 with TRBJ1-3; D gene ambiguous. The CDR3 contains 15 residues. Trimming cost V 5 bases and J 2 bases, with 16 bases left between them. Germline V gene lookup returns CDR1 DFQATT and CDR2 SNEGSKA (reference sequence). The CDR3 spells CSAPDGSRAGNTIYF. CDR3 coding DNA: TGCAGTGCTCCGGACGGATCAAGGGCTGGAAACACCATATATTTT.

This clonotype was observed a few times. V gene TRBV6-6 combines with J gene TRBJ2-3, with 8 nucleotides matching TRBD1. V was clipped by 9 bases and J by 0 bases; unmatched bases: 8. The CDR3 runs to 15 residues. Germline V gene data show CDR1 as MNHNY and CDR2 as SVGAGI (reference sequence). Here the CDR3 DNA reads TGTGCCAGTCAGGGGGCAATTATGAGCACAGATACGCAGTATTTT. Amino acids: CASQGAIMSTDTQYF.

The chain links TRBV7-2 to TRBJ1-1; 7 bases fit TRBD1. Germline CDR1 reads SGHTA; CDR2 reads FQGNSA. This CDR3 contains 16 residues. The trim removed 2 bases at V and 4 bases at J, leaving 10 bases unmatched. The CDR3 DNA is TGTGCCAGCAGCTTAACCTCACAGGGGATGAGCACTGAAGCTTTCTTT. It codes for CASSLTSQGMSTEAFF.

This clonotype has only a few counts. The chain combines TRBV27 with TRBJ2-1, with D possibly matching TRBD1 (6 bases). Per germline, CDR1 MNHEY and CDR2 SMNVEV (reference sequence). This CDR3 has 14 residues. V shed 3 bases and J shed 4 bases, with 10 bases lying between them. The CDR3 DNA is TGTGCCAGCAGTTTCTCCGGACAGTACAATGAGCAGTTCTTC. Its protein is CASSFSGQYNEQFF.

V gene TRBV27 combines with J gene TRBJ1-2, with D perhaps TRBD1 (6 bases). The V end lost 8 bases, the J end lost 7 bases, and 26 bases lay between the germline ends. This CDR3 is 16 amino acids long. Per the germline V gene, CDR1 is MNHEY and CDR2 is SMNVEV (reference sequence). The CDR3 reads CASGGSRDKSWGGYTF. The DNA for the CDR3 is TGTGCCAGCGGCGGATCCCGGGACAAATCTTGGGGTGGCTACACCTTC.

V is TRBV20-1 and J is TRBJ2-7; 7 bases are a match to TRBD1. The CDR3 runs to 16 residues. The V gene's germline CDR1 is DFQATT and CDR2 SNEGSKA (reference sequence). V trimming: 3 bases; J trimming: 1 base; junction bases outside the gene matches: 12. The CDR3 loop reads CSARTGRVNKSYEQYF. The CDR3 coding sequence is TGCAGTGCTAGGACAGGGCGGGTAAATAAGTCCTACGAGCAGTACTTC.

Only a few counts were recorded for this clonotype. The genes are TRBV29-1 and TRBJ1-2, with D tentatively TRBD1 (5 bases). The CDR3 length is 13 residues. Germline-derived CDR1 and CDR2 are SQVTM and ANQGSEA. The V end was cut by 7 bases, the J end by 2 bases, with 14 bases between. The CDR3, as DNA: TGCAGCGCCGGGGGACGGGACAACTATGGCTACACCTTC. Protein sequence: CSAGGRDNYGYTF.

This clonotype was detected only a few times. The gene calls are TRBV5-1 and TRBJ1-2, with D possibly TRBD1 on 6 matching bases. Germline-derived CDR1 and CDR2 are SGHRS and YFSETQ. The ends were cut back, 1 base at V and 4 bases at J, with 14 bases in the middle. The CDR3 is 15 residues long. The CDR3 nucleotides are TGCGCCAGCAGCTTGATAGGGGGTGGTTCCTATGGCTACACCTTC. Protein product: CASSLIGGGSYGYTF.

The chain joins TRBV7-3 to TRBJ2-1; D unclear. This CDR3 is 13 amino acids long. The ends were cut back, 3 bases at V and 9 bases at J, with 12 bases in the middle. CDR1 and CDR2 from the germline V gene are SGHTA and FQGTGA. CDR3 sequence reads: CASSFTDSGEQFF. The CDR3, as DNA: TGTGCCAGCAGCTTTACCGATTCGGGTGAGCAGTTCTTC. The whole variable domain, filled in from reference TRBV7-3 and TRBJ2-1, reads GAGVSQTPSNKVTEKGKYVELRCDPISGHTALYWYRQSLGQGPEFLIYFQGTGAADDSGLPNDRFFAVRPEGSVSTLKIQRTERGDSAVYLCASSFTDSGEQFFGPGTRLTVL.

This clonotype has a handful of counts. V is TRBV2 and J is TRBJ1-1, with D possibly matching TRBD1 (6 bases). Trimming cost V 10 bases and J 0 bases, with 12 bases left between them. This CDR3 is built from 13 residues. In germline, CDR1 is SNHLY, CDR2 FYNNEI. This chain's CDR3 is CAIRGQMNTEAFF. CDR3 sequence (DNA): TGTGCCATCAGGGGTCAAATGAACACTGAAGCTTTCTTT.

The chain recombines TRBV14 with TRBJ1-1; D unclear. V lost 3 bases, J lost 5 bases, and 10 bases lay in between. This CDR3 has 13 residues. From germline, CDR1 is SGHDN and CDR2 FVKESK. In nucleotides, the CDR3 is TGTGCCAGCAGCCAGGGCAGGAGGACTGAAGCTTTCTTT. Its protein is CASSQGRRTEAFF.

The J gene is TRBJ1-5, the V gene TRBV7-2; 8 positions agree with TRBD1. Germline lookup yields CDR1 SGHTA and CDR2 FQGNSA. This CDR3 is built from 15 residues. Germline trimming cut 5 bases from V and 6 bases from J; bases unmatched to any gene: 9. The CDR3 nucleotides are TGTGCCAGCAGCCCTACGGCAGGGGGCGTTCAGCCCCAGCATTTT. The encoded protein is CASSPTAGGVQPQHF.

This clonotype was counted between two and nine times. J is TRBJ2-1 and V is TRBV30, with a possible D match to TRBD1 (6 bases). Germline lookup yields CDR1 GTSNPN and CDR2 SVGIG (reference sequence). V lost 2 bases to trimming and J lost 5 bases, with 10 bases between them. The CDR3 is 13 residues long. CDR3 DNA sequence: TGTGCCTGGAGTCAGGGGCGAGACAATGAGCAGTTCTTC. Protein: CAWSQGRDNEQFF.

This clonotype was seen repeatedly, ten times or more. The chain recombines TRBV29-1 with TRBJ2-3; D is perhaps TRBD2 (7 bases). In germline, CDR1 is SQVTM, CDR2 ANQGSEA. The CDR3 sequence is 16 residues long. Trimming removed 1 base from V and 4 bases from J, with 18 bases in between. The CDR3 protein is CSVEVLGRGGSDTQYF. The DNA for the CDR3 is TGCAGCGTTGAAGTTCTCGGAAGGGGGGGATCAGATACGCAGTATTTT.

To note about this clonotype: Since a much larger clone is just one base distant, this may be a read error. This chain uses TRBV20-1 with TRBJ2-1; 11 bases are a match to TRBD2. The DNA end is a closer match to TRBJ2-7, so the J assignment may be wrong. Germline lookup yields CDR1 DFQATT and CDR2 SNEGSKA (reference sequence). This CDR3 comprises 20 residues. The CDR3 region has the DNA TGCAGTGCTAGACGAAATACGGACCTCATCCGGACTAGCGGGTACAATGAGCAGTACTTC. Translated: CSARRNTDLIRTSGYNEQYF.

This clonotype was detected only a few times. This rearrangement joins TRBV5-1 to TRBJ2-7; 7 bases are a match to TRBD1. This CDR3 region has 15 residues. The V segment lost 0 bases and the J segment 5 bases; nucleotides outside the gene matches: 8. CDR1 and CDR2 from the germline V gene are SGHRS and YFSETQ. This CDR3 is CASSLALQGYHEQYF. CDR3 bases: TGCGCCAGCAGCTTGGCTCTACAGGGGTATCACGAGCAGTACTTC.

This clonotype has a handful of counts. V is TRBV12-3 or TRBV12-4 and J is TRBJ2-5; 15 positions match TRBD2. CDR3 length equals 19 residues. Unmatched junction bases numbered 12, after V lost 6 bases and J lost 1 base. Written as DNA, the CDR3 is TGTGCCAGCAGAACTGCTTCCGGGACTAGCGGGGGGACCCAAGAGACCCAGTACTTC. Amino acid sequence: CASRTASGTSGGTQETQYF.

This chain uses TRBV6-6 with TRBJ1-5; D not certain. The CDR3 runs 14 residues. V lost 2 bases to trimming and J lost 6 bases, with 11 bases between them. Germline loops: CDR1 MNHNY, CDR2 SVGAGI (reference sequence). CDR3 DNA sequence: TGTGCCAGCAGTTACGGGCAGGCGTTTCAGCCCCAGCATTTT. Protein product: CASSYGQAFQPQHF.